Each of the 17 T cell receptor beta chains below was sequenced from the same sample in a study of blood T cell repertoires in COVID-19. Only in-frame clones appear in the TCRdb table, and some are missing; sequencing was by immunoSEQ multiplex PCR. Seen here are 650,000 to 800,000 clones, about 87% observed once, and the top ten hold over 0.2%. Source material: peripheral blood. These receptors all stem from a woman aged 18-30 years with acute or convalescent COVID-19.

V and J are TRBV1 and TRBJ2-7; the D call TRBD1 from the table was never checked on the DNA. TRBV1 is a listed pseudogene. The CDR3 is 15 residues long. The CDR3 loop reads CTSSQSQDRVGEQYF. The DNA of the CDR3 is TGCACCAGCAGCCAATCACAGGACAGGGTTGGCGAGCAGTACTTC.

The chain links TRBV4-2 to TRBJ2-5; 7 bases are a match to TRBD2. The germline CDR1 and CDR2 sequences are LGHNA and YNFKEQ. Trimming removed 4 bases from V and 1 base from J; junction bases left unmatched: 0. The CDR3 has 13 amino acids. The CDR3 reads CASSRTSQETQYF. CDR3 DNA: TGTGCCAGCAGCCGGACTAGCCAAGAGACCCAGTACTTC.

This sequence joins TRBV19 and TRBJ1-2; 8 positions agree with TRBD1. J was trimmed by 0 bases and V by 9 bases; bases with no gene match: 3. Looked up from germline, CDR1 is LNHDA and CDR2 is SQIVND (reference sequence). The CDR3 contains 13 residues. CDR3 sequence: CASRTGTNYGYTF. For the CDR3, the DNA is TGTGCCAGCCGGACAGGGACTAACTATGGCTACACCTTC.

This chain uses TRBV18 with TRBJ2-7, with 9 bases identical to TRBD1. In germline, CDR1 is KGHSH, CDR2 LQKENI. V lost 3 bases to trimming and J lost 1 base; unmatched junction nucleotides: 7. The CDR3 has 16 residues. CDR3 nucleotide sequence: TGTGCCAGCTCACCCGGGACAGGGACGGAATCCTACGAGCAGTACTTC. Protein: CASSPGTGTESYEQYF.

This chain uses TRBV6-6 with TRBJ2-6, with D maybe TRBD1 (5 bases). Trimming pared 8 bases from V and 3 bases from J, leaving 14 bases between. CDR1 is MNHNY, CDR2 SVGAGI, per germline (reference sequence). This CDR3 spans 15 amino acids. The chain's CDR3 is CASRVRGNGANVLTF. CDR3 DNA sequence: TGTGCCAGCCGCGTAAGGGGAAATGGGGCCAACGTCCTGACTTTC.

The genes are TRBV28 and TRBJ2-7, with 7 bases identical to TRBD1. V was pared by 5 bases and J by 3 bases, with 13 bases of the junction left unmatched. The CDR3 has 16 residues. Per the germline V gene, CDR1 is MDHEN and CDR2 is SYDVKM. CDR3 sequence reads: CASSKIRDSLHYEQYF. Written as DNA, the CDR3 is TGTGCCAGCAGTAAGATCCGGGACAGTCTCCACTACGAGCAGTACTTC.

This chain connects TRBV19 to TRBJ1-3, with D hard to call. Germline lookup yields CDR1 LNHDA and CDR2 SQIVND (reference sequence). This CDR3 is 16 amino acids long. V was pared by 4 bases and J by 0 bases, with 13 bases between. CDR3 amino acids: CASSTRSADSGNTIYF. As DNA, the CDR3 is TGTGCCAGTAGTACGCGGTCAGCCGACTCTGGAAACACCATATATTTT.

The chain joins TRBV14 to TRBJ1-3, with D possibly TRBD1 on 5 matching bases. Germline V lookup: CDR1 SGHDN, CDR2 FVKESK. The CDR3 extends over 16 amino acids. Deletions cut 1 base from V and 4 bases from J, with 14 bases between. CDR3 loop: CASSQVVGVLGNTIYF. The CDR3, as DNA: TGTGCCAGCAGCCAAGTCGTAGGGGTCCTGGGAAACACCATATATTTT.

The rearrangement links TRBV12-3 or TRBV12-4 to TRBJ1-2; D remains ambiguous. The length of the CDR3 is 12 residues. V lost 2 bases, J lost 5 bases, and 6 bases lay in between. CDR3 nucleotides: TGTGCCAGCAGTTTACCGCTATATGGCTACACCTTC. Its translation: CASSLPLYGYTF.

The V gene is TRBV2, the J gene TRBJ1-2; TRBD1 might be the D (5 bases). The germline gives CDR1 SNHLY, CDR2 FYNNEI. This CDR3 has 13 amino acids. V was cut by 8 bases and J by 3 bases, with 13 bases left in between. This CDR3 is CASPRTSYYGYTF. CDR3 nucleotides: TGTGCCAGCCCAAGGACAAGCTACTATGGCTACACCTTC.

The gene calls are TRBV7-9 and TRBJ2-7, with no clear D. The CDR3 consists of 13 residues. Per germline, CDR1 SEHNR and CDR2 FQNEAQ (reference sequence). V was pared by 1 base and J by 3 bases, with 7 bases between. The CDR3 sequence is CASSLGPGYEQYF. The CDR3 DNA reads as TGTGCCAGCAGCTTAGGGCCAGGCTACGAGCAGTACTTC.

Here the CDR3 reads CASSFRSSRYEQYF. CDR3 nucleotides: TGTGCCAGCAGCTTTCGCTCTAGTCGCTACGAGCAGTACTTC. The gene calls are TRBV3-1 (or the pseudogene TRBV3-2) and TRBJ2-7; D is undetermined. The germline CDR1 and CDR2 sequences are LGHDT and YNNKEL (reference sequence). Trimming left V 5 bases short and J 3 bases short, with 14 bases between. The CDR3 is 14 amino acids.

This chain connects TRBV6-2 or TRBV6-3 to TRBJ2-2; weak D call: TRBD2 (6 bases). V was trimmed by 4 bases and J by 6 bases, leaving 12 bases between them. Germline V gene data show CDR1 as MNHEY and CDR2 as SVGEGT. The length of the CDR3 is 14 residues. The CDR3 protein is CASSLGLYAGELFF. The DNA of the CDR3 is TGTGCCAGCAGTTTGGGACTTTACGCCGGGGAGCTGTTTTTT.

This chain uses TRBV30 with TRBJ1-1; the D gene is possibly TRBD1 (5 bases). Germline V gene sequence: CDR1 GTSNPN, CDR2 SVGIG (reference sequence). The length of the CDR3 is 20 residues. Trimming pared 6 bases from V and 4 bases from J, leaving 36 bases between. CDR3 sequence: CACTPWHSGDLWGTGTEAFF. The DNA of the CDR3 is TGTGCCTGCACCCCCTGGCACTCGGGGGACTTATGGGGGACGGGCACTGAAGCTTTCTTT.

Notes on this clone: The same CDR3 is also encoded by other DNA sequences in this sample. The chain uses TRBV4-2 and TRBJ1-2; D gene ambiguous. The germline V and J ends were trimmed by 1 base and 5 bases, with 5 bases remaining between them. CDR3 length equals 12 residues. CDR1 is LGHNA and CDR2 is YNFKEQ in the germline V gene. CDR3 DNA sequence: TGTGCCAGCAGCCAAGCGCGGTATGGCTACACCTTC. Translation gives CASSQARYGYTF.

CDR3 sequence reads: CASTPGQNMNTEAFF. As DNA, the CDR3 is TGTGCCAGCACTCCGGGACAGAACATGAACACTGAAGCTTTCTTT. The chain has TRBV18 and TRBJ1-1; 7 bases align to TRBD1. The CDR3 sequence is 15 residues long. J was trimmed by 0 bases and V by 8 bases; bases with no gene match: 9. Germline V gene data show CDR1 as KGHSH and CDR2 as LQKENI.

The sample holds one count of this clone. This sequence joins TRBV19 and TRBJ2-7; the D is unclear. The CDR3 runs to 13 residues. V was pared by 3 bases and J by 2 bases, with 8 bases between. Germline values: CDR1 LNHDA, CDR2 SQIVND (reference sequence). Here the CDR3 DNA reads TGTGCCAGTAGTATGGGCAAGACCTACGAGCAGTACTTC. Its protein product is CASSMGKTYEQYF.